This note documents a single T cell receptor (beta chain) sequence. As yet, its antigen is unknown. Germline V gene lookup returns CDR1 SGHDN and CDR2 FVKESK. This CDR3 contains 17 residues. V lost 9 bases to trimming and J lost 1 base; unmatched junction nucleotides: 16. TCRdb reprocessed the 5' RACE reads via MiXCR and lists one record per CDR3 protein. Here the sample spans 430,000 or so distinct CDR3 sequences, approximately 24% being singletons. The entry originates in a study of identical twins. Study outcomes and limitations: With beta out-of-frame sequences, excess sharing by twins was weaker.

The same data also contributed to another study, on T cells expressing NK-cell markers. That work states: It remained uncertain whether the expanded NKG2C+ T cell clones were specific for HCMV antigens.

This clonotype was sampled from a woman between 18 and 30 years old in good health. Sequencing was carried out using CD4+ T cells sorted from blood. The J gene is TRBJ2-7, the V gene TRBV14; TRBD1 matches 9 bases. CDR3: CARPGQGLPLVSYEQYF. The CDR3 coding sequence is TGTGCCAGACCGGGACAGGGATTACCTCTTGTTTCCTACGAGCAGTACTTC.